The 24 T cell receptor beta chains listed next were all sequenced from one sample in a study of T-cell reconstitution after alpha-beta-depleted transplantation in children. Researchers prepared the TCRbeta library using unique molecular identifiers, the study reports. TCRdb processed the PCR reads anew with MiXCR; each CDR3 protein has one entry. The table lists over 550,000 distinct CDR3 sequences, roughly 10% of them singletons. This material consisted of PBMCs from the stem cell graft donor, taken from the stem cell graft. The receptors were sampled from a human donor who donated a stem cell graft to a child with acute myeloid leukemia.

This clonotype turned up a few times. The rearrangement uses TRBV3-1 and TRBJ2-3, with TRBD2 matching 7 bases. The trim removed 0 bases at V and 0 bases at J, leaving 15 bases unmatched. Germline loops: CDR1 LGHDT, CDR2 YNNKEL (reference sequence). The CDR3 contains 20 residues. CDR3 sequence reads: CASSQDEVLGGRRSTDTQYF. The CDR3, as DNA: TGTGCCAGCAGCCAAGATGAGGTCCTGGGAGGGCGGAGGAGCACAGATACGCAGTATTTT.

This clonotype was seen at least ten times. The chain joins TRBV5-1 to TRBJ2-1, with a tentative D call TRBD2 (6 bases). Germline V CDR1 and CDR2: SGHRS, YFSETQ. CDR3 length: 16 residues. Trimming pared 1 base from V and 4 bases from J, leaving 15 bases between. The CDR3 DNA reads TGCGCCAGCAGCTTGAATGAGGCGGGGAGTTACAATGAGCAGTTCTTC. Residues: CASSLNEAGSYNEQFF.

A few counts support this clonotype. This chain joins TRBV2 and TRBJ2-3, with a weak D call TRBD2 (5 bases). Trimming pared 8 bases from V and 4 bases from J, leaving 19 bases between. The CDR3 sequence is 15 residues long. Per the germline V gene, CDR1 is SNHLY and CDR2 is FYNNEI. The CDR3 DNA reads TGTGCCAGCGTAATCATTTGGGCGGGCTCAGATACGCAGTATTTT. Translating gives CASVIIWAGSDTQYF.

This sequence joins TRBV20-1 and TRBJ2-7; D unclear. This CDR3 is 15 amino acids long. The germline CDR1 and CDR2 sequences are DFQATT and SNEGSKA (reference sequence). V was cut by 0 bases and J by 2 bases, with 14 bases left in between. The CDR3 nucleotides read TGCAGTGCTAGAGATCGCGGCAGGCTACCCTACGAGCAGTACTTC. It yields the protein CSARDRGRLPYEQYF.

This clonotype was seen only a few times. The chain employs TRBV7-2 and TRBJ2-1, with TRBD2 matching over 12 bases. The germline gives CDR1 SGHTA, CDR2 FQGNSA. The CDR3 is made up of 17 amino acids. The J segment lost 8 bases and the V segment lost 2 bases, leaving 10 bases of the junction unmatched. As DNA, the CDR3 is TGTGCCAGCAGCTTAAGGCTAGCGGGAGGGCCGTTGTATGAGCAGTTCTTC. Protein product: CASSLRLAGGPLYEQFF.

The CDR3 sequence: CASSGRDPYEQYF. In DNA, the CDR3 is TGTGCCAGCAGCGGCCGGGACCCCTACGAGCAGTACTTC. V gene TRBV7-2 combines with J gene TRBJ2-7; D might be TRBD1 or TRBD2, each matching 5 bases. V dropped 5 bases and J dropped 2 bases, with 10 bases sitting between them. The germline V gene has CDR1 SGHTA and CDR2 FQGNSA. The CDR3 extends over 13 amino acids.

This clonotype was counted between two and nine times. The chain links TRBV20-1 to TRBJ2-1; perhaps TRBD2 as D (5 bases). Germline lookup yields CDR1 DFQATT and CDR2 SNEGSKA (reference sequence). CDR3 length: 12 residues. Trimming stripped 0 bases from V and 8 bases from J, with 8 bases between. In nucleotides, the CDR3 is TGCAGTGCTAGAGAGGCTAGCCATGAGCAGTTCTTC. It yields the protein CSAREASHEQFF.

This clonotype was detected a few times. The chain couples TRBV20-1 to TRBJ2-7; tentatively, D is TRBD1 or TRBD2 (7 bases each). CDR3 length: 17 amino acids. Germline V gene sequence: CDR1 DFQATT, CDR2 SNEGSKA (reference sequence). The V gene lost 5 bases and the J gene lost 6 bases, with 29 bases spanning the gap. DNA for the CDR3: TGCAGTGCTGCCCGGACAGGAAAGTTGTGGGGACTATCCGAGCAGTACTTC. Its protein product is CSAARTGKLWGLSEQYF.

The CDR3 DNA is TGTGCCAGCAGATCTAGCGGGAGGTCCACAGATACGCAGTATTTT. This encodes CASRSSGRSTDTQYF. The chain is built from TRBV2 and TRBJ2-3; 11 positions match TRBD2. Per germline, CDR1 SNHLY and CDR2 FYNNEI. V was pared by 6 bases and J by 2 bases, with 4 bases of the junction left unmatched. This CDR3 has 15 amino acids.

The chain uses TRBV6-2 or TRBV6-3 and TRBJ2-7; 12 nucleotides line up with TRBD2. CDR3 length equals 17 residues. From germline, CDR1 is MNHEY and CDR2 SVGEGT. The V and J ends lost 7 bases and 2 bases, in that order; junction bases with no gene match: 12. The CDR3 region has the DNA TGTGCCAGCAATCAGAGGACTAGCGGGATTTCCGCCTACGAGCAGTACTTC. Its protein is CASNQRTSGISAYEQYF.

As for this clonotype: Sequence at one end of the junction differs from germline and may be a read error. CDR3 residues: CSLEAVGGNYGYTF. The CDR3 DNA reads as TGCAGCCTTGAGGCGGTGGGGGGTAACTATGGCTACACCTTC. The rearrangement links TRBV29-1 to TRBJ1-2, with D possibly matching TRBD1 (5 bases). The CDR3 covers 14 residues. CDR1 is SQVTM and CDR2 is ANQGSEA in the germline V gene. Looking up the rest from reference TRBV29-1 and TRBJ1-2 gives the full variable domain: SAVISQKPSRDICQRGTSLTIQCQVDSQVTMMFWYRQQPGQSLTLIATANQGSEATYESGFVIDKFPISRPNLTFSTLTVSNMSPEDSSIYLCSLEAVGGNYGYTFGSGTRLTVV.

This chain connects TRBV12-3 or TRBV12-4 to TRBJ2-6; the D is unclear. This CDR3 is 16 amino acids long. V was clipped by 1 base and J by 0 bases, with 7 bases between them. CDR3 DNA: TGTGCCAGCAGTTTAGGGTCGGTCTCTGGGGCCAACGTCCTGACTTTC. Translating gives CASSLGSVSGANVLTF.

DNA for the CDR3: TGTGCCAGCAGCCCGACAGGGCCCGGGGAGCTGTTTTTT. Translated, it gives CASSPTGPGELFF. The chain employs TRBV7-3 and TRBJ2-2; 7 bases fit TRBD1. Germline V gene data show CDR1 as SGHTA and CDR2 as FQGTGA. Trimming cost V 5 bases and J 6 bases; bases outside gene matches: 3. CDR3 size: 13 residues. Full variable domain (rest looked up from reference TRBV7-3 and TRBJ2-2): GAGVSQTPSNKVTEKGKYVELRCDPISGHTALYWYRQSLGQGPEFLIYFQGTGAADDSGLPNDRFFAVRPEGSVSTLKIQRTERGDSAVYLCASSPTGPGELFFGEGSRLTVL.

The chain is built from TRBV24-1 and TRBJ2-3; unclear D gene. CDR3 size: 12 residues. V was clipped by 4 bases and J by 8 bases, with 9 bases between them. Germline V gene sequence: CDR1 KGHDR, CDR2 SFDVKD. The CDR3 sequence: CATSDSYPTQYF. In DNA form, the CDR3 reads TGTGCCACCAGTGACTCCTATCCTACGCAGTATTTT.

The CDR3 sequence: CASSRGTGFYEQYF. The DNA of the CDR3 is TGTGCCAGCAGCCGAGGGACAGGCTTTTACGAGCAGTACTTC. The chain links TRBV7-9 to TRBJ2-7, with 8 bases fitting TRBD1. Trimming cost V 5 bases and J 4 bases; bases outside gene matches: 7. This CDR3 region has 14 residues. Germline CDR1 is SEHNR and CDR2 is FQNEAQ (reference sequence).

Here the CDR3 reads CSVSSSTNEKLFF. The CDR3 region has the DNA TGCAGCGTTTCTTCCTCAACTAATGAAAAACTGTTTTTT. The chain combines TRBV29-1 with TRBJ1-4; D not resolved. The CDR3 has 13 amino acids. Per the germline V gene, CDR1 is SQVTM and CDR2 is ANQGSEA. V dropped 5 bases and J dropped 0 bases, with 7 bases sitting between them.

This clonotype was detected ten times or more. V and J are TRBV12-3 or TRBV12-4 and TRBJ2-3; TRBD2 matches 7 bases. V was pared by 5 bases and J by 0 bases, with 2 bases of the junction left unmatched. CDR3 length: 14 amino acids. CDR3 protein: CASSDSGSTDTQYF. The CDR3 bases are TGTGCCAGCAGTGATAGCGGGAGCACAGATACGCAGTATTTT.

This clonotype showed up many times. V and J are TRBV7-2 and TRBJ2-3, with 7 positions matching TRBD2. V was clipped by 4 bases and J by 2 bases; unmatched bases: 12. Germline CDR1 reads SGHTA; CDR2 reads FQGNSA. CDR3 length equals 17 residues. CDR3 region: CASSSTRPTSDTDTQYF. The CDR3 bases are TGTGCCAGCAGCTCGACTCGGCCTACTAGCGACACAGATACGCAGTATTTT.

This rearrangement joins TRBV12-3 or TRBV12-4 to TRBJ1-1, with D unresolved. This CDR3 comprises 13 residues. Trimming pared 7 bases from V and 1 base from J, leaving 10 bases between. The CDR3: CASTRPPNTEAFF. The CDR3 bases are TGTGCCAGCACCAGACCCCCGAACACTGAAGCTTTCTTT.

This clonotype was detected ten times or more. The chain employs TRBV14 and TRBJ2-5; D perhaps matches TRBD2 (5 bases). Germline CDR1 and CDR2: SGHDN and FVKESK. V gave up 5 bases and J gave up 7 bases, with 26 bases separating them. This CDR3 is 17 amino acids long. In DNA form, the CDR3 reads TGTGCCAGCAGCGCCCTTGAGGGTGGCTCCCTGCAAAGGACCCAGTACTTC. This gives the protein CASSALEGGSLQRTQYF.

For the CDR3, the DNA is TGTGCCAGCAGCCTTAGCGGGATGGCCACAGATACGCAGTATTTT. Protein: CASSLSGMATDTQYF. This chain links TRBV7-3 with TRBJ2-3, with 8 bases identical to TRBD2. The CDR3 totals 15 residues. CDR1 is SGHTA, CDR2 FQGTGA, per germline. Unmatched junction bases numbered 6, after V lost 5 bases and J lost 2 bases.

The CDR3 spells CASSLGTAIEQFF. The CDR3 DNA follows: TGCGCCAGCAGCCTTGGGACTGCAATTGAGCAGTTCTTC. The chain joins TRBV5-1 to TRBJ2-1; weak D call: TRBD2 (6 bases). V was cut by 4 bases and J by 9 bases, with 14 bases left in between. Looked up from germline, CDR1 is SGHRS and CDR2 is YFSETQ. The CDR3 has 13 amino acids.

This clonotype was detected ten times or more. The J gene is TRBJ2-7, the V gene TRBV27; 7 bases map to TRBD1. Germline V gene sequence: CDR1 MNHEY, CDR2 SMNVEV (reference sequence). Losses at the gene ends were 5 bases for V and 4 bases for J; bases not matched to a gene: 11. CDR3 length: 15 residues. This CDR3 is CASSPTLRGMYEQYF. In DNA, the CDR3 is TGTGCCAGCAGTCCCACGCTCAGGGGGATGTACGAGCAGTACTTC.

This clonotype has ten or more counts. CDR3: CASSPSGQGAVETQYF. The CDR3 DNA is TGTGCCAGCAGTCCTAGCGGACAGGGGGCAGTTGAGACCCAGTACTTC. The rearrangement links TRBV12-3 or TRBV12-4 to TRBJ2-5, with 11 bases lining up with TRBD1. This CDR3 is 16 amino acids long. J gave up 5 bases and V 5 bases, and 10 bases lay outside the gene matches.